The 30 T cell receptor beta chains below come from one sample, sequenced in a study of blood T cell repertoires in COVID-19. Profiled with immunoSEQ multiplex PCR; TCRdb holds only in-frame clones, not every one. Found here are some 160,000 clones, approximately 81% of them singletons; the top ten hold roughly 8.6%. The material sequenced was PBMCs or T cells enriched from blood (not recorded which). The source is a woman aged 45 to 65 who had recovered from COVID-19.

CDR3 DNA sequence: TGCGCCAGCAGCACCGGACTGAGCTCCTACGAGCAGTACTTC. Translating gives CASSTGLSSYEQYF. The J gene is TRBJ2-7, the V gene TRBV5-1; a possible D gene is TRBD2 (5 bases). From germline, CDR1 is SGHRS and CDR2 YFSETQ. This CDR3 is built from 14 residues. V was shortened by 4 bases and J by 0 bases, with 11 bases between the two germline ends.

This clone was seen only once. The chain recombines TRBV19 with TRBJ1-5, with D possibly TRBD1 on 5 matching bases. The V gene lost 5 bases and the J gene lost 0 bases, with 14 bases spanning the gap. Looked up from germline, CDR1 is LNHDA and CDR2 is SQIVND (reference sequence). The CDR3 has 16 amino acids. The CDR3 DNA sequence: TGTGCCAGTAGTCCTCGGACACGATATAGCAATCAGCCCCAGCATTTT. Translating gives CASSPRTRYSNQPQHF.

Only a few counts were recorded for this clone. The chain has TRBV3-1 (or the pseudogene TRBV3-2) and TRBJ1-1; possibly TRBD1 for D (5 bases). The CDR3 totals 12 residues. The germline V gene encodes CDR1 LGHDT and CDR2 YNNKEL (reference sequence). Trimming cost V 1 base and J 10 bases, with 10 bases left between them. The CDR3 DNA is TGTGCCAGCAGCCAAGTGGGGCCCCCAGCTTTCTTT. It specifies CASSQVGPPAFF.

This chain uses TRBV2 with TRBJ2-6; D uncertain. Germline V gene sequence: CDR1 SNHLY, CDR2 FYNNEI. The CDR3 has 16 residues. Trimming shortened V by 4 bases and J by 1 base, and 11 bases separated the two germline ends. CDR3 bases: TGTGCCAGCAGTGCGGTCCGGTTATCTGGGGCCAACGTCCTGACTTTC. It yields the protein CASSAVRLSGANVLTF.

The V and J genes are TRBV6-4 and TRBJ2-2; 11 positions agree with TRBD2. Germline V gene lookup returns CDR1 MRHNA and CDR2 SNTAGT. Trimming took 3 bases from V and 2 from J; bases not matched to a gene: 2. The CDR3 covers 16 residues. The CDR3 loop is CASSELAGDNTGELFF. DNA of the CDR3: TGTGCCAGCAGTGAACTAGCGGGGGATAACACCGGGGAGCTGTTTTTT.

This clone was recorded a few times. The DNA of the CDR3 is TGTGCCAGTAGTATACAGGGGGATGGAAACACCATATATTTT. Translated: CASSIQGDGNTIYF. The rearrangement joins TRBV19 to TRBJ1-3; 7 bases line up with TRBD1. V lost 2 bases, J lost 3 bases, and 1 base stayed unmatched. Germline V CDR1 and CDR2: LNHDA, SQIVND (reference sequence). This CDR3 contains 14 residues.

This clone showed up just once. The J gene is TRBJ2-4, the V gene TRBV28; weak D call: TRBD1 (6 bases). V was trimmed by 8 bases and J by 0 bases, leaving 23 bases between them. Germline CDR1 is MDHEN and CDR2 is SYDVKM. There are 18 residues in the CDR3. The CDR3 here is CASQKPRRVGQAKNIQYF. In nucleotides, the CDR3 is TGTGCCAGCCAAAAACCCCGGCGGGTGGGACAAGCCAAAAACATTCAGTACTTC.

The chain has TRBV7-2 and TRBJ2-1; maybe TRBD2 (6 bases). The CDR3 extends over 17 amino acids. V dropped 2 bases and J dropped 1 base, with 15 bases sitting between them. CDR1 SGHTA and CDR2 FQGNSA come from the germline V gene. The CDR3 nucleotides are TGTGCCAGCAGCTTATTGGGGGGAGCTCGTTCCTACAATGAGCAGTTCTTC. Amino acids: CASSLLGGARSYNEQFF.

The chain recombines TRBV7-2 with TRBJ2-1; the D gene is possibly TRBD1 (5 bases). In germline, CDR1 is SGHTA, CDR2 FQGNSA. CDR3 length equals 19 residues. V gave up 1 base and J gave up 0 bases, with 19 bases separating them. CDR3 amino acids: CASSLGDDSARFSYNEQFF. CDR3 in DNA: TGTGCCAGCAGCTTAGGGGATGACAGCGCCCGATTCTCCTACAATGAGCAGTTCTTC. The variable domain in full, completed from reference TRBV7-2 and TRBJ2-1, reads GAGVSQSPSNKVTEKGKDVELRCDPISGHTALYWYRQSLGQGLEFLIYFQGNSAPDKSGLPSDRFSAERTGGSVSTLTIQRTQQEDSAVYLCASSLGDDSARFSYNEQFFGPGTRLTVL.

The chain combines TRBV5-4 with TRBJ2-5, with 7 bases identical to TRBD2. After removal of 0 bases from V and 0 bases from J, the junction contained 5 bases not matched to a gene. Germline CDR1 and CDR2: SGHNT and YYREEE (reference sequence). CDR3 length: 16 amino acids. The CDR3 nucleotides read TGTGCCAGCAGCTTGGTTTCCCGGGGGGACCAAGAGACCCAGTACTTC. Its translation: CASSLVSRGDQETQYF. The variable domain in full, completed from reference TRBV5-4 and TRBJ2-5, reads ETGVTQSPTHLIKTRGQQVTLRCSSQSGHNTVSWYQQALGQGPQFIFQYYREEENGRGNFPPRFSGLQFPNYSSELNVNALELDDSALYLCASSLVSRGDQETQYFGPGTRLLVL.

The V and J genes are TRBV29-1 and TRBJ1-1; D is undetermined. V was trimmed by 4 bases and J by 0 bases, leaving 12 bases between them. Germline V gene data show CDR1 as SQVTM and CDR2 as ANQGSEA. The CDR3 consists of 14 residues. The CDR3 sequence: CSVVGPVMNTEAFF. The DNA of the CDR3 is TGCAGCGTTGTTGGGCCGGTTATGAACACTGAAGCTTTCTTT.

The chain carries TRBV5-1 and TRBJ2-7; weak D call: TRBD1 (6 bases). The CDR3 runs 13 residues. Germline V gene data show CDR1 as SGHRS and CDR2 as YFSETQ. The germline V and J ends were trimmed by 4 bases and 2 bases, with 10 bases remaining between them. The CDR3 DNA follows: TGCGCCAGCAGCCGACAGGCAACCTACGAGCAGTACTTC. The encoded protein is CASSRQATYEQYF.

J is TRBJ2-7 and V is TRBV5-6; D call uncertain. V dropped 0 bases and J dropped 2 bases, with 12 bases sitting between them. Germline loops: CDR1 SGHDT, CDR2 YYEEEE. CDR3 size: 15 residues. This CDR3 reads CASSLGRRDPYEQYF. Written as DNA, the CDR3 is TGTGCCAGCAGCTTGGGGCGGAGAGACCCCTACGAGCAGTACTTC.

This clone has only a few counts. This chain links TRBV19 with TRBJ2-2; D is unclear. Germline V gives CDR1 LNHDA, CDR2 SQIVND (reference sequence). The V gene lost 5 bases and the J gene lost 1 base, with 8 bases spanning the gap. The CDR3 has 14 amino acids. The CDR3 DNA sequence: TGTGCCAGTAGTGGGCAGTTGAACACCGGGGAGCTGTTTTTT. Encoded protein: CASSGQLNTGELFF.

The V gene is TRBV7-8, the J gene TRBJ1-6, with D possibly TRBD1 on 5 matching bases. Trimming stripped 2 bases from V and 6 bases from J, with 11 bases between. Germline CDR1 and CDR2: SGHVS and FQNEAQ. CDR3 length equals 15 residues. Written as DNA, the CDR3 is TGTGCCAGCAGCTTAAGCAGGGCCCCTAATTCACCCCTCCACTTT. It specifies CASSLSRAPNSPLHF. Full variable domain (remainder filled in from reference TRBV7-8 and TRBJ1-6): GAGVSQSPRYKVAKRGQDVALRCDPISGHVSLFWYQQALGQGPEFLTYFQNEAQLDKSGLPSDRFFAERPEGSVSTLKIQRTQQEDSAVYLCASSLSRAPNSPLHFGNGTRLTVT.

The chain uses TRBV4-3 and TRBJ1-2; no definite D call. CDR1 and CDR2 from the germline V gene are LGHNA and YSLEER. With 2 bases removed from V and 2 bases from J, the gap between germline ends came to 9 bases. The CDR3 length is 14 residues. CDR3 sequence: CASSQLRTNYGYTF. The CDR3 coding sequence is TGCGCCAGCAGCCAACTAAGAACCAACTATGGCTACACCTTC.

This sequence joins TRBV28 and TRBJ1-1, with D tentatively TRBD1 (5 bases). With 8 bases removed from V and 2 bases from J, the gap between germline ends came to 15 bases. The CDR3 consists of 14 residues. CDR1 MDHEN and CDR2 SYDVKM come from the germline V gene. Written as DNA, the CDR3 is TGTGCCAGCGGAGCAACAGGCCTAAACACTGAAGCTTTCTTT. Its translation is CASGATGLNTEAFF.

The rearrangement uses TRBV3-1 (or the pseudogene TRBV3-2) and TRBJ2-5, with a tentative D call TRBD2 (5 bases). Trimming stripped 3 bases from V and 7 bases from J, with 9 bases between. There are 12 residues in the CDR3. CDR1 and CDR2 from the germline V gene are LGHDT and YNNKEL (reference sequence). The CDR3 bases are TGTGCCAGCAGCCATGAGGGCAGGACCCAGTACTTC. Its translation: CASSHEGRTQYF.

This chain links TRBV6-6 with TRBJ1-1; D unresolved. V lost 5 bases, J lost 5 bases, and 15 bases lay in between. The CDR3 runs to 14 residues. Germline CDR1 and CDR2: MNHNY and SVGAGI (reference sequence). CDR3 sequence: CASSPPVGRTEAFF. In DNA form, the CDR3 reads TGTGCCAGCAGTCCCCCGGTCGGGAGGACTGAAGCTTTCTTT.

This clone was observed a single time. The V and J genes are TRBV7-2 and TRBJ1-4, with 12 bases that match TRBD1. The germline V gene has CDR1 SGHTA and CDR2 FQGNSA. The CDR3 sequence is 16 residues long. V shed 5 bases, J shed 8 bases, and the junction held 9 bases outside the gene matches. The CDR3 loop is CASSLRRGTGGEKLFF. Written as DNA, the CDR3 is TGTGCCAGCAGCCTAAGGCGAGGGACAGGGGGCGAAAAACTGTTTTTT.

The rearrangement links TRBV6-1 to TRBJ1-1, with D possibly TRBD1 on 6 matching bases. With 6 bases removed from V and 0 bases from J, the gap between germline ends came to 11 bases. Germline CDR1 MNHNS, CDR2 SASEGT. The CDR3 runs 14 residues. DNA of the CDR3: TGTGCCAGCAGGCGTACAGGGATGAACACTGAAGCTTTCTTT. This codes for CASRRTGMNTEAFF.

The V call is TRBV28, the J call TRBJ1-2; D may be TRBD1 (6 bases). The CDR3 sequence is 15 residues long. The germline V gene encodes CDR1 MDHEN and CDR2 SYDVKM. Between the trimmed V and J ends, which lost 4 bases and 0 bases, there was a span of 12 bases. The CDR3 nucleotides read TGTGCCAGCAGTTCGGGACACAACTCTAACTATGGCTACACCTTC. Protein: CASSSGHNSNYGYTF.

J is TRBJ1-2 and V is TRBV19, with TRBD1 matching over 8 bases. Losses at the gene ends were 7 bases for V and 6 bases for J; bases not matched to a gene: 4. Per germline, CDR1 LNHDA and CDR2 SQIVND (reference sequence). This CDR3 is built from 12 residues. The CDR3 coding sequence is TGTGCCAGTACTCAGGGGGCAAATGGCTACACCTTC. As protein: CASTQGANGYTF.

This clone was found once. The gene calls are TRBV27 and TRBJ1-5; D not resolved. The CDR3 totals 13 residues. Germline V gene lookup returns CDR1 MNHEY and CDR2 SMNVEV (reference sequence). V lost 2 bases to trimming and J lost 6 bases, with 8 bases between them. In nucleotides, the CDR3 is TGTGCCAGCAGTTTAGGGTCGGGTCAGCCCCAGCATTTT. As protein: CASSLGSGQPQHF.

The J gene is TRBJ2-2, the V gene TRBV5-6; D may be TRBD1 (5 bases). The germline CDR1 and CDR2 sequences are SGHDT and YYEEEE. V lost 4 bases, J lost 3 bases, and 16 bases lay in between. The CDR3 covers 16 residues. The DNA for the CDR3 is TGTGCCAGCAGCCCCAGGGATCTCCCCCACACCGGGGAGCTGTTTTTT. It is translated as CASSPRDLPHTGELFF. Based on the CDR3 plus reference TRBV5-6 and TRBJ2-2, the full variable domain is DAGVTQSPTHLIKTRGQQVTLRCSPKSGHDTVSWYQQALGQGPQFIFQYYEEEERQRGNFPDRFSGHQFPNYSSELNVNALLLGDSALYLCASSPRDLPHTGELFFGEGSRLTVL.

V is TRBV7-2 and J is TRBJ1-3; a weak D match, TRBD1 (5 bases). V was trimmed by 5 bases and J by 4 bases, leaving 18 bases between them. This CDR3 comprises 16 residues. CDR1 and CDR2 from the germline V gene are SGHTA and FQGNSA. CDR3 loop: CASSASGPGVGNTIYF. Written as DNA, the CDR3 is TGTGCCAGCAGCGCAAGCGGTCCGGGGGTAGGAAACACCATATATTTT.

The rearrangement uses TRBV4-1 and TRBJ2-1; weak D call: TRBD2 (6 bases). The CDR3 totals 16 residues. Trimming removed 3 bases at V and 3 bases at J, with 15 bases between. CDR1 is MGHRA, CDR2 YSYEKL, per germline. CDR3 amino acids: CASSQPRRGGYNEQFF. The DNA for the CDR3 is TGCGCCAGCAGCCAGCCCCGGCGGGGCGGCTACAATGAGCAGTTCTTC.

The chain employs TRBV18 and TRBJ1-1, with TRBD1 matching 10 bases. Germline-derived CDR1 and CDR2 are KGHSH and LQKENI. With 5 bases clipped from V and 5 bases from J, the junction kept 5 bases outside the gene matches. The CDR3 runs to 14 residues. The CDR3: CASSFGQGGTEAFF. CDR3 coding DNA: TGTGCCAGCTCATTCGGACAGGGGGGAACTGAAGCTTTCTTT.

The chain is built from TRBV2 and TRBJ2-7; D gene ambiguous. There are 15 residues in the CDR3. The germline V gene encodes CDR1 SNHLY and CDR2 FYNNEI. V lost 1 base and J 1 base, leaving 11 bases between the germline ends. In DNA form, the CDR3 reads TGTGCCAGCAGTGAAGGCAGATCCATTTCCTACGAGCAGTACTTC. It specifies CASSEGRSISYEQYF.

Here the CDR3 DNA reads TGTGCCAGCAGCTTGGCCTTTCCTAGCAGGGGGCTTTGGTCGTATGGCTACACCTTC. Translated: CASSLAFPSRGLWSYGYTF. This rearrangement joins TRBV5-6 to TRBJ1-2, with 8 bases identical to TRBD1. The germline V gene has CDR1 SGHDT and CDR2 YYEEEE. With V trimmed by 0 bases and J by 5 bases, 18 bases remained unmatched. The CDR3 is 19 residues long.